The source of this T cell receptor (beta chain) is a study of beta chain features in type 1 diabetes. Of the isolated RNA, all was reverse transcribed, and so the sequenced material was expressed TCRB transcripts. Profiling relied on immunoSEQ multiplex PCR, and the TCRdb table lists in-frame clones only, not all of them. Of some 140,000 clones listed, roughly 10% are singletons. Comment on this clone: Its antigen is as yet unknown.

CDR1 LGHNA and CDR2 YSLEER come from the germline V gene. V was cut by 5 bases and J by 3 bases, with 16 bases left in between. This CDR3 spans 15 amino acids. Overall study findings and caveats: Within each of all four CD4+ subsets, Type 1 diabetes patients had TCRB CDR3s that were moderately but significantly shorter.

The rearrangement uses TRBV4-3 and TRBJ1-1; possible D gene TRBD1, 5 bases. Specimen: central memory CD4+ T cells from blood. This TCR derives from a young man with type 1 diabetes. DNA for the CDR3: TGCGCCAGCAGCGTTAGTCCGGCGGGGGACACTGAAGCTTTCTTT. It is translated as CASSVSPAGDTEAFF.